The next 15 T cell receptor beta chains were all read from a single sample in a study of siplizumab effects on memory and regulatory T cells. Produced via immunoSEQ multiplex PCR; TCRdb's table is partial and in-frame only. The sample records about 18,000 clones, around 43% being singletons. These receptors' targets are unknown. Cells of the mixed lymphocyte reaction were cocultured at 37 degrees C for about 6 days. Sequencing input: CFSE-low (dividing) CD4+ T cells sorted from an allogeneic mixed lymphocyte reaction. The receptors come from a human donor in good health; the cells came from an allogeneic mixed lymphocyte reaction. Some clones in this sample may be carry-over from other donors' samples.

In nucleotides, the CDR3 is TGTGCCAGCAGCTTAGCGTTGGAGCAGTACTTC. Amino acids: CASSLALEQYF. The V and J genes are TRBV7-2 and TRBJ2-7; D gene unclear. Germline V gene sequence: CDR1 SGHTA, CDR2 FQGNSA. The CDR3 extends over 11 amino acids. The V gene lost 0 bases and the J gene lost 7 bases, with 4 bases spanning the gap.

V and J are TRBV6-6 and TRBJ1-1, with TRBD1 as a possible D gene (6 bases). Germline CDR1 and CDR2: MNHNY and SVGAGI (reference sequence). Between the trimmed V and J ends, which lost 3 bases and 4 bases, there was a span of 15 bases. This CDR3 is built from 15 residues. The CDR3 nucleotides read TGTGCCAGCAGTTATTCAGGGGCCTGGGGCACTGAAGCTTTCTTT. It yields the protein CASSYSGAWGTEAFF.

In this sample, this clone turned up a few times. DNA for the CDR3: TGTGCCAGCAGCTTGGTAGGGGGGAATGGCTACACCTTC. Translation: CASSLVGGNGYTF. The genes are TRBV5-4 and TRBJ1-2; tentatively, D is TRBD1 (6 bases). Trimming removed 0 bases at V and 6 bases at J, with 9 bases between. Per the germline V gene, CDR1 is SGHNT and CDR2 is YYREEE (reference sequence). The CDR3 runs to 13 residues.

V usage is TRBV10-3 and J usage is TRBJ2-3, with a possible D match to TRBD2 (7 bases). The V end was cut by 2 bases, the J end by 5 bases, with 20 bases between. There are 17 residues in the CDR3. Germline V CDR1 and CDR2: ENHRY, SYGVKD. Here the CDR3 DNA reads TGTGCCATCAGTGAGACCAGGTTCGGGGGGCCGAAAGATACGCAGTATTTT. Amino acid sequence: CAISETRFGGPKDTQYF.

This clone came up once. The chain uses TRBV29-1 and TRBJ1-2; D is perhaps TRBD1 (5 bases). Germline V gene lookup returns CDR1 SQVTM and CDR2 ANQGSEA. Trimming removed 8 bases from V and 4 bases from J, with 17 bases in between. This CDR3 has 13 amino acids. CDR3 sequence reads: CSWGSSFRYGYTF. The CDR3 DNA follows: TGCAGCTGGGGGTCCTCTTTTCGCTATGGCTACACCTTC.

Turning to this clone: Mismatch with germline at one junction end may stem from a read error. The CDR3 region has the DNA TGTGCCAGCGGCTTATGGGGGTGGCAAGAGACCCAGTACTTC. This codes for CASGLWGWQETQYF. The V gene is TRBV11-2, the J gene TRBJ2-5, with D tentatively TRBD1 or TRBD2 (5 bases each). This CDR3 is 14 amino acids long. Looked up from germline, CDR1 is SGHAT and CDR2 is FQNNGV.

A word on this clone: At one end the junction does not follow the germline gene, possibly because of a read error. This chain uses TRBV6-5 with TRBJ2-7, with TRBD1 matching over 10 bases. Per the germline V gene, CDR1 is MNHEY and CDR2 is SVGAGI. This CDR3 contains 13 residues. CDR3 bases: TGTGCCATCAGTGAGCGGGACAGGGGTAGTGCGTACTTC. It is translated as CAISERDRGSAYF.

This clone was seen a handful of times. This sequence joins TRBV5-4 and TRBJ1-1; 8 bases fit TRBD1. This CDR3 has 13 residues. Germline V gene sequence: CDR1 SGHNT, CDR2 YYREEE (reference sequence). The J segment lost 4 bases and the V segment lost 4 bases, leaving 3 bases of the junction unmatched. The CDR3 sequence is CASSPGTGTEAFF. The CDR3 DNA is TGTGCCAGCAGCCCGGGGACAGGCACTGAAGCTTTCTTT.

This clone is categorized as medium-sized. This sequence joins TRBV7-9 and TRBJ2-1; 7 bases map to TRBD2. Germline CDR1 SEHNR, CDR2 FQNEAQ (reference sequence). This CDR3 has 15 residues. J gave up 8 bases and V 4 bases, and 11 bases lay outside the gene matches. This CDR3 reads CASSSLAAAFYEQFF. The CDR3 bases are TGTGCCAGCAGCTCCCTAGCGGCTGCCTTCTATGAGCAGTTCTTC.

This clone was recorded a few times. The rearrangement links TRBV5-1 to TRBJ2-1; D unclear. Germline V lookup: CDR1 SGHRS, CDR2 YFSETQ. The V gene lost 7 bases and the J gene lost 2 bases, with 13 bases spanning the gap. The CDR3 is 14 residues long. In DNA form, the CDR3 reads TGCGCCAGCGGACCTCTCGAGACCTACAATGAGCAGTTCTTC. Its protein is CASGPLETYNEQFF.

The chain joins TRBV6-5 to TRBJ1-5, with TRBD1 matching over 8 bases. V lost 7 bases, J lost 7 bases, and 9 bases stayed unmatched. CDR3 length: 14 residues. In germline, CDR1 is MNHEY, CDR2 SVGAGI. The DNA of the CDR3 is TGTGCCAGCACGCCCGCAGGGGGCACCCAGCCCCAGCATTTT. It encodes CASTPAGGTQPQHF.

The rearrangement joins TRBV7-2 to TRBJ2-5; D might be TRBD2 (7 bases). Trimming removed 4 bases from V and 4 bases from J, with 19 bases in between. Germline CDR1 is SGHTA and CDR2 is FQGNSA. CDR3 size: 16 residues. CDR3 nucleotide sequence: TGTGCCAGCAGCTGGTGGGGAGGGGGTCTTGGAGAGACCCAGTACTTC. Translation: CASSWWGGGLGETQYF.

This clone was observed a handful of times. CDR3 bases: TGTGCCAGCAGCGTGACAGGGGGCGGCAATCAGCCCCAGCATTTT. Encoded protein: CASSVTGGGNQPQHF. The chain joins TRBV6-1 to TRBJ1-5; TRBD1 aligns across 10 bases. Germline V gene sequence: CDR1 MNHNS, CDR2 SASEGT. Trimming cost V 6 bases and J 2 bases; bases outside gene matches: 4. The CDR3 is 15 amino acids.

V and J are TRBV7-9 and TRBJ2-7; D is undetermined. V gave up 6 bases and J gave up 0 bases, with 9 bases separating them. CDR1 and CDR2 from the germline V gene are SEHNR and FQNEAQ (reference sequence). The CDR3 contains 13 residues. The CDR3: CASSPEDSYEQYF. For the CDR3, the DNA is TGTGCCAGCAGTCCAGAGGACTCCTACGAGCAGTACTTC. The full variable domain, completed using reference TRBV7-9 and TRBJ2-7, is DTGVSQNPRHKITKRGQNVTFRCDPISEHNRLYWYRQTLGQGPEFLTYFQNEAQLEKSRLLSDRFSAERPKGSFSTLEIQRTEQGDSAMYLCASSPEDSYEQYFGPGTRLTVT.

This clone was recorded a few times. V usage is TRBV6-5 and J usage is TRBJ1-1, with D maybe TRBD1 (5 bases). Trimming took off 6 bases at V and 1 base at J, with 15 bases between the two ends. The germline V gene encodes CDR1 MNHEY and CDR2 SVGAGI. CDR3 length equals 15 residues. The CDR3 spells CASRRRPGQNTEAFF. CDR3 DNA sequence: TGTGCCAGCAGGAGACGACCGGGGCAGAACACTGAAGCTTTCTTT.